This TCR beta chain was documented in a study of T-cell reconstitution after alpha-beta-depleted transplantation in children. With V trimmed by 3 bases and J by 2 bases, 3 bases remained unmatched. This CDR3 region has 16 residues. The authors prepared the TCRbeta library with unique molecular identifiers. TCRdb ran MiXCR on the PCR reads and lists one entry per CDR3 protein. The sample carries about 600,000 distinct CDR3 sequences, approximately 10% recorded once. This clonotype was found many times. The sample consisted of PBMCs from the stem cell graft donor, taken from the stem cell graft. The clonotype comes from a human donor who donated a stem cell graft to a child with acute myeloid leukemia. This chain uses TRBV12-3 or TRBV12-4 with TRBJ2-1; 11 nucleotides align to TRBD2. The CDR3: CASSFSGRAAYNEQFF. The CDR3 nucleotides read TGTGCCAGCAGTTTTAGCGGGAGGGCCGCCTACAATGAGCAGTTCTTC.